This record looks at one TCR beta chain sequence and its context. Its antigen remains unidentified. The read falls 3 residues short of the CDR3 end, and the missing part is taken from the germline J gene. TCRdb's copy holds only in-frame clones and misses some; the assay was immunoSEQ multiplex PCR. This listing includes about 30,000 clones. The CDR3 extends over 13 amino acids. CDR1 LNHDA and CDR2 SQIVND come from the germline V gene (reference sequence). The data are from a study of T cells in women clearing cervical HPV infection. Across the study: Cases' blood sampling followed lesion detection by median around 23 weeks (90 to 200).

MY09/MY11 PCR detected cervical HPV DNA; dot-blot assigned genotypes. Study-wide results and limits: Controls had more TRBV6-7 (about 0.16%) than cases (approximately 0.11%). Cases and controls were distinguished at AUC approximately 0.81 by richness and V genes.

The sequenced sample consisted of blood buffy coat. V usage is TRBV19 and J usage is TRBJ2-3; possible D gene TRBD1, 6 bases. The sequence was collected from a woman aged 18-70 years with a cervical HPV16 infection that either progressed to CIN3+ or cleared (not recorded which). The DNA read from the CDR3 is TGTGCCAGTAGTGCAAACAGGGCCCAGCCG. As protein: CASSANRAQP. The complete CDR3 protein is CASSANRAQPQYF.